This T cell receptor (beta chain) was identified during a study of T cell responses to AZD1222 COVID-19 vaccine. Sequencing was performed with immunoSEQ multiplex PCR; in TCRdb, only in-frame clones are kept and a portion is missing. This table has some 110,000 clones, more than 75% appearing once. V gave up 3 bases and J gave up 4 bases; unmatched junction bases: 8. The CDR3 extends over 15 amino acids. Germline V lookup: CDR1 SNHLY, CDR2 FYNNEI. V gene TRBV2 combines with J gene TRBJ2-5; 7 nucleotides align to TRBD2. The receptor was isolated from an adult in good health. The sequencing here drew on peripheral blood, taken on day 0 of AZD1222 vaccination. As DNA, the CDR3 is TGTGCCAGCAGTGAGGCAACTAGCGACGGAGAGACCCAGTACTTC. The encoded protein is CASSEATSDGETQYF.